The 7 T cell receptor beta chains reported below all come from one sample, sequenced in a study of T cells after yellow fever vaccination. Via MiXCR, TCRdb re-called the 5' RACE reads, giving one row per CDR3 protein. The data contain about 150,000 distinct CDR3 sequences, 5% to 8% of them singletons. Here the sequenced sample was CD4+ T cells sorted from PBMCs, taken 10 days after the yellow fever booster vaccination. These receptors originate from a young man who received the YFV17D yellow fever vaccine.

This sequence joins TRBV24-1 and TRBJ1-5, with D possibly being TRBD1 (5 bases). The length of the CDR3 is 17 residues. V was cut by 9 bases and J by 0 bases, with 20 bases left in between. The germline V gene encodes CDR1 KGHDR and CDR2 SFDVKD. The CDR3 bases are TGTGCCACCTCCATTTCTCTGCACAGGATTAGCAATCAGCCCCAGCATTTT. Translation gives CATSISLHRISNQPQHF.

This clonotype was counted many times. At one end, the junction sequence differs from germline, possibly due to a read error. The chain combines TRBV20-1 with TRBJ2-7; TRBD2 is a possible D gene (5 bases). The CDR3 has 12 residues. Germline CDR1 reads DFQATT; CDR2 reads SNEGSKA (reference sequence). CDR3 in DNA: TGCAGTGCTGGAGAGGGATACTACGAGCAGTACTTC. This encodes CSAGEGYYEQYF.

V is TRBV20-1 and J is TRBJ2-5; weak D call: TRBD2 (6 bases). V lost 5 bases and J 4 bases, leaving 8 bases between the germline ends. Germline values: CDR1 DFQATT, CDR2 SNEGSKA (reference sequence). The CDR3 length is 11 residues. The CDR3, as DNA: TGCAGTGCTGTGGGGGGAGAGACCCAGTACTTC. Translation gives CSAVGGETQYF.

This chain's CDR3 is CASSIKSTATPLHF. The CDR3 DNA follows: TGTGCCAGTAGTATAAAGTCGACGGCGACACCCCTCCACTTT. The V gene is TRBV19, the J gene TRBJ1-6, with D unclear. The CDR3 runs 14 residues. Germline V gene data show CDR1 as LNHDA and CDR2 as SQIVND (reference sequence). Trimming cost V 2 bases and J 11 bases, with 13 bases left between them.

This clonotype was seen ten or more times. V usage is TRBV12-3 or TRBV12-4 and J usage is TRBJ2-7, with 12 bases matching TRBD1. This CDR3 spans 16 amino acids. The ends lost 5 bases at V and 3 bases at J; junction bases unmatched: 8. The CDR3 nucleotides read TGTGCCAGCAGTACTCGGGACAGGGGGCGCATCTACGAGCAGTACTTC. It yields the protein CASSTRDRGRIYEQYF.

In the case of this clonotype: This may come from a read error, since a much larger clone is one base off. CDR3 sequence: CSSSLSLRLASGSYNEQFF. As DNA, the CDR3 is TGTTCCAGCAGTTTATCCTTGCGTTTGGCTAGTGGCTCCTACAATGAGCAGTTCTTC. V gene TRBV27 combines with J gene TRBJ2-1, with D unresolved. Germline CDR1 reads MNHEY; CDR2 reads SMNVEV (reference sequence). CDR3 length: 19 residues.

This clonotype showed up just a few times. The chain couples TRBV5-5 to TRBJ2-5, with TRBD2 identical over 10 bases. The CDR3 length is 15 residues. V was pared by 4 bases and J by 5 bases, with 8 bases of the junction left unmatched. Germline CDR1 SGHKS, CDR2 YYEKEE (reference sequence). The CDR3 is CASSLSGRARETQYF. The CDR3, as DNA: TGTGCCAGCAGCCTAAGCGGGAGGGCCCGGGAGACCCAGTACTTC.